One and the same sample provided the 24 T cell receptor beta chains below, sequenced in a study of CDR3 diversity in severe acne. MiXCR was run by TCRdb on the PCR reads, yielding one entry per CDR3 protein. The sample lists 89,000 or so distinct CDR3 sequences; around half were seen once. The specimen sequenced was blood. These receptors were taken from a male donor in good health, serving as a control.

This clonotype has a count of ten or more. V gene TRBV5-1 combines with J gene TRBJ2-5; D gene uncertain. This CDR3 contains 13 residues. V was clipped by 0 bases and J by 0 bases, with 3 bases between them. Per the germline V gene, CDR1 is SGHRS and CDR2 is YFSETQ. CDR3 residues: CASSLANQETQYF. CDR3 DNA: TGCGCCAGCAGCTTGGCAAACCAAGAGACCCAGTACTTC.

The V call is TRBV27, the J call TRBJ2-7, with 9 nucleotides matching TRBD1. Per germline, CDR1 MNHEY and CDR2 SMNVEV (reference sequence). This CDR3 comprises 14 residues. Losses at the gene ends were 5 bases for V and 3 bases for J; bases not matched to a gene: 5. The CDR3 loop is CASSPRDRDYEQYF. CDR3 in DNA: TGTGCCAGCAGTCCCCGGGACAGGGACTACGAGCAGTACTTC.

For this clonotype: Here the CDR3 omits its conserved ending phenylalanine or tryptophan, so a read error is the likely source. This rearrangement joins TRBV20-1 to TRBJ2-7; 12 bases match TRBD2. The CDR3 length is 14 residues. Germline CDR1 is DFQATT and CDR2 is SNEGSKA (reference sequence). The junction had 7 bases not matched to a gene; V was cut back by 4 bases and J by 6 bases. CDR3 amino acids: CSANGLAGTAEQYL. CDR3 DNA sequence: TGCAGTGCTAATGGACTAGCGGGGACAGCCGAGCAGTACCTC.

This chain joins TRBV7-8 and TRBJ1-6; 9 bases fit TRBD1. The CDR3 spans 18 residues. V lost 5 bases to trimming and J lost 2 bases; unmatched junction nucleotides: 10. Germline CDR1 and CDR2: SGHVS and FQNEAQ. The CDR3 reads CASSLAGQGMTYNSPLHF. For the CDR3, the DNA is TGTGCCAGCAGCCTTGCCGGACAGGGGATGACCTATAATTCACCCCTCCACTTT.

This clonotype was found a few times. J is TRBJ1-2 and V is TRBV6-1; no definite D call. Germline V gene sequence: CDR1 MNHNS, CDR2 SASEGT. The CDR3 sequence is 11 residues long. With 7 bases removed from V and 11 bases from J, the gap between germline ends came to 14 bases. CDR3 amino acids: CASTLASRYTF. CDR3 nucleotide sequence: TGTGCCAGCACGTTGGCCTCACGGTACACCTTC.

As for this clonotype: The final CDR3 position lacks the conserved phenylalanine or tryptophan, pointing to a likely read error. The DNA is left out, because the CDR3 cannot be placed on it with certainty; the CDR3 is given as TCRdb lists it. The chain is built from TRBV2 and TRBJ1-6. From germline, CDR1 is SNHLY and CDR2 FYNNEI. From its first to its last residue, the CDR3 has 8 amino acids. CDR3 amino acids: CASTEWSS.

Judged by abundance, this clonotype is medium-sized (0.01 to 0.1%). V gene TRBV11-2 combines with J gene TRBJ2-7; 7 bases agree with TRBD1. The CDR3 totals 13 residues. Germline loops: CDR1 SGHAT, CDR2 FQNNGV. The V segment lost 4 bases and the J segment 6 bases; nucleotides outside the gene matches: 6. CDR3: CASSSGTVLEQYF. DNA of the CDR3: TGTGCCAGCAGCTCGGGGACAGTTCTCGAGCAGTACTTC.

With regard to this clonotype: At one of its ends the junction is not consistent with the germline gene, which may arise from a read error. The chain couples TRBV13 to TRBJ1-2, with a possible D match to TRBD1 (6 bases). CDR3 length equals 14 residues. Germline values: CDR1 PRHDT, CDR2 FYEKMQ (reference sequence). The CDR3 spells CASRLRTAHYGCTF. The CDR3 DNA reads TGTGCCAGCAGGTTAAGGACAGCACACTATGGCTGCACCTTC. Complete variable domain (other parts from reference TRBV13 and TRBJ1-2): AAGVIQSPRHLIKEKRETATLKCYPIPRHDTVYWYQQGPGQDPQFLISFYEKMQSDKGSIPDRFSAQQFSDYHSELNMSSLELGDSALYFCASRLRTAHYGCTFGSGTRLTVV.

As to this clonotype: A much larger clone differs by one base, so this may be a read error. The CDR3 DNA follows: TGTGCCAGCGGTGTTGGTCGGGGTTACGAGCAGTACTTC. It translates to CASGVGRGYEQYF. The rearrangement uses TRBV6-4 and TRBJ2-7; possibly TRBD2 for D (5 bases). Trimming left V 8 bases short and J 4 bases short, with 15 bases between. CDR1 is MRHNA and CDR2 is SNTAGT in the germline V gene. This CDR3 region has 13 residues.

This clonotype was detected a few times. J is TRBJ1-2 and V is TRBV5-1; the D is unclear. Germline CDR1 SGHRS, CDR2 YFSETQ. This CDR3 has 14 residues. The germline V and J ends were trimmed by 0 bases and 3 bases, with 9 bases remaining between them. CDR3 nucleotide sequence: TGCGCCAGCAGCTTGGGGGGAGAGGACTATGGCTACACCTTC. It yields the protein CASSLGGEDYGYTF.

V and J are TRBV6-1 and TRBJ1-5; D remains unclear. Trimming took 1 base from V and 0 from J, leaving 10 bases between them. This CDR3 comprises 16 residues. Germline CDR1 and CDR2: MNHNS and SASEGT. DNA for the CDR3: TGTGCCAGCAGTGAAGGGGTTCCGTATAGCAATCAGCCCCAGCATTTT. Translation: CASSEGVPYSNQPQHF.

The chain recombines TRBV4-2 with TRBJ2-7; 13 bases are a match to TRBD2. V lost 1 base and J lost 4; bases outside the gene matches: 4. The CDR3 has 16 residues. The germline CDR1 and CDR2 sequences are LGHNA and YNFKEQ. The CDR3 protein is CASSQVLAGGRYEQYF. As DNA, the CDR3 is TGTGCCAGCAGCCAAGTACTAGCGGGGGGGCGGTACGAGCAGTACTTC.

The V gene is TRBV2, the J gene TRBJ1-3; D gene uncertain. Trimming took off 5 bases at V and 8 bases at J, with 16 bases between the two ends. The CDR3 is 14 residues long. Per the germline V gene, CDR1 is SNHLY and CDR2 is FYNNEI. The CDR3, as DNA: TGTGCCAGCAGTCCCCAGGAAGGACGGTACACCATATATTTT. This gives the protein CASSPQEGRYTIYF.

This clonotype was found a few times. This chain connects TRBV2 to TRBJ2-7; 14 nucleotides align to TRBD2. Trimming removed 5 bases from V and 7 bases from J; junction bases left unmatched: 1. The CDR3 covers 13 residues. Germline CDR1 and CDR2: SNHLY and FYNNEI. CDR3 loop: CASSWTSGREQYF. The CDR3 region has the DNA TGTGCCAGCAGTTGGACTAGCGGGAGGGAGCAGTACTTC.

A word on this clonotype: One end of the junction fails to match germline, which may point to a read error. The V and J genes are TRBV6-1 and TRBJ1-5, with a tentative D call TRBD1 (6 bases). The CDR3 sequence is 17 residues long. Germline V gene sequence: CDR1 MNHNS, CDR2 SASEGT. CDR3 protein: CASSAYQGNVCSQSQHF. The CDR3 DNA is TGTGCCAGCAGTGCCTACCAGGGGAATGTGTGCAGTCAGTCCCAGCATTTT.

About this clonotype: A much more abundant neighbour one base away suggests this may be a read error. Since the CDR3 does not end with the conserved phenylalanine or tryptophan, this likely comes from a read error. J is TRBJ1-1 and V is TRBV9, with 8 bases that match TRBD1. V trimming: 8 bases; J trimming: 6 bases; junction bases outside the gene matches: 3. CDR1 is SGDLS, CDR2 YYNGEE, per germline. This CDR3 has 11 amino acids. Here the CDR3 reads CASSGGPEAFS. The CDR3 bases are TGTGCCAGTTCAGGGGGCCCTGAAGCTTTCTCT.

The chain combines TRBV7-9 with TRBJ1-3, with D hard to call. Germline V gives CDR1 SEHNR, CDR2 FQNEAQ (reference sequence). V was cut by 8 bases and J by 4 bases, with 12 bases left in between. The CDR3 has 13 residues. The CDR3, as DNA: TGTGCCAGCCTAATTGACGGAGGAAACACCATATATTTT. The encoded protein is CASLIDGGNTIYF.

The chain joins TRBV20-1 to TRBJ1-2, with a possible D match to TRBD1 (5 bases). Germline V CDR1 and CDR2: DFQATT, SNEGSKA (reference sequence). This CDR3 comprises 13 residues. V was cut by 5 bases and J by 4 bases, with 14 bases left in between. CDR3 in amino acids: CSARSPGPYGYTF. CDR3 in DNA: TGCAGTGCTCGGTCCCCAGGGCCCTATGGCTACACCTTC.

The V call is TRBV5-4, the J call TRBJ1-5, with D perhaps TRBD1 (6 bases). The CDR3 consists of 14 residues. The V and J ends lost 2 bases and 2 bases respectively, with 8 bases between them. Germline V lookup: CDR1 SGHNT, CDR2 YYREEE (reference sequence). The DNA of the CDR3 is TGTGCCAGCAGCTTTGAGGGGGGCAATCAGCCCCAGCATTTT. Translated, it gives CASSFEGGNQPQHF. Full variable domain (rest looked up from reference TRBV5-4 and TRBJ1-5): ETGVTQSPTHLIKTRGQQVTLRCSSQSGHNTVSWYQQALGQGPQFIFQYYREEENGRGNFPPRFSGLQFPNYSSELNVNALELDDSALYLCASSFEGGNQPQHFGDGTRLSIL.

This clonotype occurred a few times. Likely a read error: the CDR3 ends without its conserved phenylalanine or tryptophan. V usage is TRBV19 and J usage is TRBJ2-1; D ambiguous. V lost 7 bases and J 2 bases, leaving 24 bases between the germline ends. Germline CDR1 is LNHDA and CDR2 is SQIVND (reference sequence). This CDR3 is 18 amino acids long. Here the CDR3 DNA reads TGTGCCAGTACCAAGGCTGAATCAACAGATAGCCCCTACAATGAGCAGTTCTCC. It is translated as CASTKAESTDSPYNEQFS.

The rearrangement joins TRBV6-5 to TRBJ1-1; D is ambiguous. Trimming removed 6 bases from V and 6 bases from J, with 14 bases in between. The CDR3 totals 13 residues. Germline CDR1 is MNHEY and CDR2 is SVGAGI. The CDR3 here is CASRLHEKAEAFF. CDR3 in DNA: TGTGCCAGCAGGCTGCATGAAAAGGCTGAAGCTTTCTTT.

This clonotype was seen a handful of times. J is TRBJ2-7 and V is TRBV4-1, with 8 bases matching TRBD1. Germline lookup yields CDR1 MGHRA and CDR2 YSYEKL. This CDR3 comprises 15 residues. The V and J ends lost 0 bases and 0 bases, in that order; junction bases with no gene match: 1. CDR3 protein: CASSQEGQASYEQYF. The CDR3 DNA is TGCGCCAGCAGCCAAGAGGGACAGGCCTCCTACGAGCAGTACTTC.

A note on this clonotype: Because the CDR3 is missing its conserved closing phenylalanine or tryptophan, this is likely a read error. The DNA is omitted, as the CDR3 cannot be located on it reliably, and the CDR3 follows TCRdb's listing. The V gene is TRBV29-1, the J gene TRBJ1-2; the listed D gene, TRBD1, was not tested against the DNA. Germline CDR1 reads SQVTM; CDR2 reads ANQGSEA. The CDR3 is 12 residues long, counting both termini. CDR3: CSASGQGAVDTL.

V and J are TRBV24-1 and TRBJ2-2; D might be TRBD2 (5 bases). Germline V CDR1 and CDR2: KGHDR, SFDVKD. V lost 4 bases and J 0 bases, leaving 8 bases between the germline ends. The CDR3 runs 15 residues. The chain's CDR3 is CATSDRGSNTGELFF. The DNA for the CDR3 is TGTGCCACCAGTGACCGGGGATCGAACACCGGGGAGCTGTTTTTT.